These 12 T cell receptor beta chains came from one sample sequenced in a study of PD-L1 blockade in urothelial cancer. The time point was: peripheral blood 6 weeks after treatment start. The table came from immunoSEQ multiplex PCR; TCRdb's copy has only in-frame clones and leaves some out. The repertoire consists of 40,000 to 60,000 clones, with more than 80% occurring once and the leading ten covering about 10%. The sample consisted of PBMCs, taken around atezolizumab (anti-PD-L1) treatment. These receptors all stem from a man in his sixties or seventies with urothelial cancer.

This clone was counted a single time. The rearrangement joins TRBV18 to TRBJ1-1; 7 nucleotides align to TRBD1. After removal of 3 bases from V and 7 bases from J, the junction contained 11 bases not matched to a gene. The CDR3 is 15 residues long. The germline V gene encodes CDR1 KGHSH and CDR2 LQKENI. The CDR3 DNA follows: TGTGCCAGCTCACCCGGACAGGTGACGGTCATTGAAGCTTTCTTT. It translates to CASSPGQVTVIEAFF. The complete variable domain, with remaining parts taken from reference TRBV18 and TRBJ1-1, reads NAGVMQNPRHLVRRRGQEARLRCSPMKGHSHVYWYRQLPEEGLKFMVYLQKENIIDESGMPKERFSAEFPKEGPSILRIQQVVRGDSAAYFCASSPGQVTVIEAFFGQGTRLTVV.

The rearrangement uses TRBV19 and TRBJ2-7; 10 bases are a match to TRBD2. Germline lookup yields CDR1 LNHDA and CDR2 SQIVND (reference sequence). The trim removed 3 bases at V and 3 bases at J, leaving 17 bases unmatched. The CDR3 covers 19 residues. In DNA form, the CDR3 reads TGTGCCAGTAGTATCCCAGCGGGAGGGCCTAGGGGAACCAACTACGAGCAGTACTTC. Amino acid sequence: CASSIPAGGPRGTNYEQYF.

The rearrangement links TRBV2 to TRBJ2-5; TRBD2 might be the D (6 bases). The germline gives CDR1 SNHLY, CDR2 FYNNEI. The CDR3 length is 15 residues. Trimming pared 4 bases from V and 2 bases from J, leaving 14 bases between. This chain's CDR3 is CASSAGLTIQETQYF. CDR3 bases: TGTGCCAGCAGTGCGGGACTGACGATTCAAGAGACCCAGTACTTC.

The chain is built from TRBV27 and TRBJ2-6, with TRBD1 as a possible D gene (6 bases). The CDR3 runs to 16 residues. Germline loops: CDR1 MNHEY, CDR2 SMNVEV (reference sequence). Deletions cut 5 bases from V and 2 bases from J, with 13 bases between. The CDR3 DNA sequence: TGTGCCAGCAGTCCCACAGGGTCTCCTGGGGCCAACGTCCTGACTTTC. It encodes CASSPTGSPGANVLTF. Together with reference TRBV27 and TRBJ2-6, the CDR3 gives the full variable domain: EAQVTQNPRYLITVTGKKLTVTCSQNMNHEYMSWYRQDPGLGLRQIYYSMNVEVTDKGDVPEGYKVSRKEKRNFPLILESPSPNQTSLYFCASSPTGSPGANVLTFGAGSRLTVL.

The gene calls are TRBV5-1 and TRBJ1-5; TRBD1 might be the D (5 bases). With 0 bases removed from V and 8 bases from J, the gap between germline ends came to 12 bases. Per germline, CDR1 SGHRS and CDR2 YFSETQ. The CDR3 is 14 residues long. The CDR3 bases are TGCGCCAGCAGCTTGGACCAGGGTGTTAAGCCCCAGCATTTT. Its translation: CASSLDQGVKPQHF.

The rearrangement joins TRBV28 to TRBJ1-1; perhaps TRBD1 as D (5 bases). CDR3 length equals 18 residues. Germline lookup yields CDR1 MDHEN and CDR2 SYDVKM. The V and J ends lost 3 bases and 0 bases respectively, with 20 bases between them. CDR3 nucleotides: TGTGCCAGCAGTTTGAAGTTTGGAGGGGTTGGGGTGAACACTGAAGCTTTCTTT. Translated, it gives CASSLKFGGVGVNTEAFF.

The chain couples TRBV5-1 to TRBJ2-7, with no clear D. The CDR3 runs to 13 residues. V lost 0 bases to trimming and J lost 0 bases, with 4 bases between them. Germline V gene lookup returns CDR1 SGHRS and CDR2 YFSETQ. The CDR3 region is CASSLGSSYEQYF. In DNA, the CDR3 is TGCGCCAGCAGCTTGGGCAGCTCCTACGAGCAGTACTTC.

This clone showed up just a few times. The chain joins TRBV28 to TRBJ1-5; D gene uncertain. Trimming cost V 6 bases and J 0 bases, with 6 bases left between them. Germline CDR1 is MDHEN and CDR2 is SYDVKM. CDR3 length: 13 residues. The CDR3 nucleotides read TGTGCCAGCAGGGACTATAGCAATCAGCCCCAGCATTTT. As protein: CASRDYSNQPQHF.

The V gene is TRBV7-2, the J gene TRBJ2-3; no firm D call. V was trimmed by 4 bases and J by 2 bases, leaving 13 bases between them. Looked up from germline, CDR1 is SGHTA and CDR2 is FQGNSA. This CDR3 has 15 amino acids. CDR3 DNA sequence: TGTGCCAGCAGCTCATGGGCTGGTGACACAGATACGCAGTATTTT. Amino acids: CASSSWAGDTDTQYF.

This clone has only a few counts. J is TRBJ1-1 and V is TRBV2; 7 nucleotides align to TRBD1. V was clipped by 3 bases and J by 1 base; unmatched bases: 5. Looked up from germline, CDR1 is SNHLY and CDR2 is FYNNEI. This CDR3 comprises 15 residues. The CDR3 loop reads CASSERGLANTEAFF. CDR3 bases: TGTGCCAGCAGTGAGAGGGGGCTCGCGAACACTGAAGCTTTCTTT.

The chain has TRBV28 and TRBJ2-5; 9 nucleotides match TRBD2. Germline loops: CDR1 MDHEN, CDR2 SYDVKM. Germline trimming cut 1 base from V and 5 bases from J; bases unmatched to any gene: 14. The CDR3 is made up of 18 amino acids. CDR3 sequence (DNA): TGTGCCAGCAGTTTATCGTCGGCTAGCGGGGCCGGGGCGGAGACCCAGTACTTC. Protein product: CASSLSSASGAGAETQYF.

The CDR3 here is CASSQVGQGNEKLFF. CDR3 in DNA: TGCGCCAGCAGCCAAGTGGGACAGGGGAATGAAAAACTGTTTTTT. The chain recombines TRBV4-1 with TRBJ1-4; TRBD1 aligns across 10 bases. The CDR3 sequence is 15 residues long. Trimming at V came to 1 base and at J to 5 bases, leaving 1 base not matched to a gene. The V gene's germline CDR1 is MGHRA and CDR2 YSYEKL.